These 19 T cell receptor beta chains were sequenced from one sample in a study of blood T cells in healthy people across ages. The use of a sample-barcoded 5' primer and a J-beta primer mix characterized a second PCR of roughly 6 to 11 cycles. One entry per CDR3 protein results from TCRdb running MiXCR on the 5' RACE reads. The sample has about 1.8 million distinct CDR3 sequences, around half seen once. Specimen: blood. The receptors were gathered from a woman in her forties in good health.

This chain connects TRBV18 to TRBJ2-3, with 9 bases matching TRBD2. V lost 10 bases and J lost 7; bases outside the gene matches: 12. The CDR3 extends over 14 amino acids. In germline, CDR1 is KGHSH, CDR2 LQKENI. CDR3 sequence: CATTPAGGLYTQYF. DNA for the CDR3: TGTGCCACCACACCGGCGGGGGGGCTGTATACGCAGTATTTT. Looking up the rest from reference TRBV18 and TRBJ2-3 gives the full variable domain: NAGVMQNPRHLVRRRGQEARLRCSPMKGHSHVYWYRQLPEEGLKFMVYLQKENIIDESGMPKERFSAEFPKEGPSILRIQQVVRGDSAAYFCATTPAGGLYTQYFGPGTRLTVL.

In its sample, this clonotype was seen once. The chain uses TRBV4-1 and TRBJ1-1; the D gene is possibly TRBD1 (5 bases). The CDR3 spans 20 residues. Trimming removed 0 bases at V and 5 bases at J, with 28 bases between. Germline CDR1 is MGHRA and CDR2 is YSYEKL. CDR3 sequence reads: CASSQDLRGPGVRRTTEAFF. Here the CDR3 DNA reads TGCGCCAGCAGCCAAGATTTACGGGGCCCGGGGGTGAGACGAACTACTGAAGCTTTCTTT.

This clonotype has a handful of counts. This sequence joins TRBV7-6 and TRBJ2-3; D perhaps matches TRBD2 (6 bases). Germline loops: CDR1 SGHVS, CDR2 FNYEAQ. V was clipped by 1 base and J by 2 bases, with 13 bases between them. The CDR3 extends over 16 amino acids. CDR3 in amino acids: CASSLGLGKPTDTQYF. Here the CDR3 DNA reads TGTGCCAGCAGCTTAGGACTAGGAAAACCCACAGATACGCAGTATTTT.

This clonotype was seen a few times. The V and J genes are TRBV6-2 or TRBV6-3 and TRBJ2-1, with D maybe TRBD2 (7 bases). CDR1 MNHEY and CDR2 SVGEGT come from the germline V gene. The CDR3 runs 13 residues. Trimming took off 5 bases at V and 5 bases at J, with 10 bases between the two ends. CDR3 amino acids: CASSAGDNNEQFF. The CDR3 coding sequence is TGTGCCAGCAGTGCGGGGGACAACAATGAGCAGTTCTTC.

Comment on this clonotype: Germline and junction disagree at one end, which may indicate a read error. This chain connects TRBV29-1 to TRBJ2-4; tentatively, D is TRBD1 or TRBD2 (5 bases each). This CDR3 contains 12 residues. Germline lookup yields CDR1 SQVTM and CDR2 ANQGSEA. The CDR3 sequence is CSVEGWDRDQYF. The CDR3, as DNA: TGCAGCGTCGAAGGTTGGGATCGGGACCAGTACTTC.

The CDR3 bases are TGTGCCAGCAGTAGAGGGGCGGGGGTGTTGGACACTGAAGCTTTCTTT. Translating it yields CASSRGAGVLDTEAFF. The chain combines TRBV6-5 with TRBJ1-1; D is perhaps TRBD1 (5 bases). The CDR3 spans 16 residues. CDR1 and CDR2 (germline): MNHEY, SVGAGI. Trimming left V 5 bases short and J 3 bases short, with 19 bases between.

The V and J genes are TRBV7-8 and TRBJ2-2; no reliable D call. The germline V and J ends were trimmed by 2 bases and 4 bases, with 14 bases remaining between them. Germline CDR1 and CDR2: SGHVS and FQNEAQ. The CDR3 has 16 residues. CDR3 residues: CASSLQRLTVTGELFF. DNA for the CDR3: TGTGCCAGCAGCTTACAACGGCTTACGGTCACCGGGGAGCTGTTTTTT.

The V call is TRBV29-1, the J call TRBJ2-5, with D perhaps matching TRBD2 (5 bases). The CDR3 is 14 amino acids. Germline V gene sequence: CDR1 SQVTM, CDR2 ANQGSEA. The V gene lost 2 bases and the J gene lost 2 bases, with 12 bases spanning the gap. The CDR3 is CSVESGLSQETQYF. The CDR3 DNA is TGCAGCGTTGAATCTGGACTGTCACAAGAGACCCAGTACTTC.

This clonotype came up many times. The CDR3 DNA follows: TGCAGCGTTGAGAGCACAGATACGCAGTATTTT. The encoded protein is CSVESTDTQYF. V gene TRBV29-1 combines with J gene TRBJ2-3; unclear D gene. V lost 3 bases and J 0 bases, leaving 1 base between the germline ends. The CDR3 runs to 11 residues. Per the germline V gene, CDR1 is SQVTM and CDR2 is ANQGSEA.

The chain has TRBV20-1 and TRBJ2-1, with a tentative D call TRBD1 (6 bases). The germline CDR1 and CDR2 sequences are DFQATT and SNEGSKA (reference sequence). The germline V and J ends were trimmed by 6 bases and 3 bases, with 18 bases remaining between them. The CDR3 spans 15 residues. The CDR3 nucleotides are TGCAGTGCCCGAGCGCGGCAGGGGAGCTACAATGAGCAGTTCTTC. As protein: CSARARQGSYNEQFF.

V usage is TRBV20-1 and J usage is TRBJ2-3; 16 bases match TRBD2. After removal of 6 bases from V and 7 bases from J, the junction contained 13 bases not matched to a gene. The CDR3 totals 17 residues. Germline V gene lookup returns CDR1 DFQATT and CDR2 SNEGSKA (reference sequence). The CDR3 loop reads CSATKSGTSGGANTQYF. The CDR3 coding sequence is TGCAGTGCGACGAAATCCGGGACTAGCGGGGGGGCGAATACGCAGTATTTT.

A few counts support this clonotype. The V call is TRBV4-2, the J call TRBJ2-1, with D perhaps matching TRBD1 or TRBD2 (6 bases each). The CDR3 is 15 residues long. V lost 1 base and J 6 bases, leaving 13 bases between the germline ends. The germline V gene encodes CDR1 LGHNA and CDR2 YNFKEQ. CDR3 residues: CASSQVRGPGNEQFF. The CDR3 nucleotides are TGTGCCAGCAGCCAAGTCCGGGGGCCCGGCAATGAGCAGTTCTTC.

This chain uses TRBV5-6 with TRBJ2-3; 10 bases are a match to TRBD1. CDR1 and CDR2 (germline): SGHDT, YYEEEE. The V gene end was trimmed by 4 bases and the J gene end by 0 bases; junction bases not matched to a gene: 26. The CDR3 sequence is 23 residues long. CDR3 sequence reads: CASSGPGTGDGRMRGSSTDTQYF. The CDR3 region has the DNA TGTGCCAGCAGCGGTCCCGGGACAGGGGACGGACGTATGAGAGGCTCTAGCACAGATACGCAGTATTTT.

The chain employs TRBV6-2 or TRBV6-3 and TRBJ2-7; TRBD2 matches 7 bases. This CDR3 region has 12 residues. V shed 5 bases, J shed 7 bases, and the junction held 5 bases outside the gene matches. Germline V gives CDR1 MNHEY, CDR2 SVGEGT. In DNA form, the CDR3 reads TGTGCCAGCAGTCGGACTAGTCATGAGCAGTACTTC. Its protein is CASSRTSHEQYF.

The chain couples TRBV20-1 to TRBJ2-1; D is possibly TRBD1 or TRBD2 (6 bases each). Looked up from germline, CDR1 is DFQATT and CDR2 is SNEGSKA (reference sequence). The CDR3 sequence is 16 residues long. V was trimmed by 0 bases and J by 0 bases, leaving 12 bases between them. The CDR3, as DNA: TGCAGTGCTAGAGATGGGGGGCGGAACTCCTACAATGAGCAGTTCTTC. Translation: CSARDGGRNSYNEQFF.

To note about this clonotype: A junction boundary mismatches the germline segment, possibly from a read error. This chain uses TRBV20-1 with TRBJ2-4; 10 bases agree with TRBD2. The assigned J gene may be wrong: the sequence end matches TRBJ2-7 better. The CDR3 runs 14 residues. Per the germline V gene, CDR1 is DFQATT and CDR2 is SNEGSKA (reference sequence). The CDR3 sequence is CSARGASGGYEQYF. The CDR3 bases are TGCAGTGCAAGAGGGGCTAGCGGGGGATACGAGCAGTACTTC.

This clonotype was detected a few times. The chain links TRBV12-3 or TRBV12-4 to TRBJ2-4, with D possibly being TRBD2 (5 bases). The V end lost 3 bases, the J end lost 2 bases, and 14 bases lay between the germline ends. The CDR3 has 16 amino acids. CDR3 in DNA: TGTGCCAGCAGTTTTGAGGACTCGAGGACCAAAAACATTCAGTACTTC. Translation: CASSFEDSRTKNIQYF.

V and J are TRBV7-2 and TRBJ2-3; maybe TRBD2 (7 bases). There are 18 residues in the CDR3. Per germline, CDR1 SGHTA and CDR2 FQGNSA. The V end lost 2 bases, the J end lost 4 bases, and 22 bases lay between the germline ends. The CDR3 is CASSLFRLGGGAADTQYF. The CDR3 DNA is TGTGCCAGCAGCTTATTTAGGTTGGGAGGGGGGGCCGCAGATACGCAGTATTTT.

The genes are TRBV28 and TRBJ2-1; TRBD1 might be the D (5 bases). Per germline, CDR1 MDHEN and CDR2 SYDVKM. V was cut by 6 bases and J by 2 bases, with 20 bases left in between. The CDR3 totals 17 residues. CDR3 loop: CASSSRKPQGTYNEQFF. CDR3 nucleotide sequence: TGTGCCAGCAGCTCCCGTAAACCCCAGGGTACCTACAATGAGCAGTTCTTC.